Included here is one T cell receptor beta chain sequence, with context. Its antigen is not known. This entry belongs to a study of cytomegalovirus exposure and HLA in healthy donors. The CDR3 is 16 amino acids. Trimming took 4 bases from V and 1 from J, leaving 13 bases between them. The germline CDR1 and CDR2 sequences are SGHDN and FVKESK. This table comes from immunoSEQ multiplex PCR, and its TCRdb copy is limited to in-frame clones, with some not included. The repertoire includes fewer than 350,000 clones, 70% to 90% of them detected once, and approximately 0.9% sits in the top ten. Notes on the study in general: Researchers reported that three CMV-associated chains were confirmed in vitro as CMV antigen-specific.

The rearrangement links TRBV14 to TRBJ2-2; D is uncertain. This TCR was recovered from a woman aged 18 to 35 in good health and CMV-seronegative. Material for sequencing was PBMCs. The CDR3 is CASSLRATENTGELFF. In nucleotides, the CDR3 is TGTGCCAGCAGCCTCCGTGCCACAGAGAACACCGGGGAGCTGTTTTTT. The full variable domain, its missing parts supplied by reference TRBV14 and TRBJ2-2, is EAGVTQFPSHSVIEKGQTVTLRCDPISGHDNLYWYRRVMGKEIKFLLHFVKESKQDESGMPNNRFLAERTGGTYSTLKVQPAELEDSGVYFCASSLRATENTGELFFGEGSRLTVL.